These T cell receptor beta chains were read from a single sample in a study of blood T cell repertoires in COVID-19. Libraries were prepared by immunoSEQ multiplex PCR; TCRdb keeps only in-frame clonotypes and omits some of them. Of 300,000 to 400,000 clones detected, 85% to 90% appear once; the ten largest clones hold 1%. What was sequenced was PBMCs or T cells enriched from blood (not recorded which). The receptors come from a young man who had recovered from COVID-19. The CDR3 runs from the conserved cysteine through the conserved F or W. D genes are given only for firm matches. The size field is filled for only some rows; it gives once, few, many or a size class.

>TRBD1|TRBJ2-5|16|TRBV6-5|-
CASSYGTQGAGETQYF
TGTGCCAGCAGTTACGGAACACAGGGGGCTGGGGAGACCCAGTACTTC
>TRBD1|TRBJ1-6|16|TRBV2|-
CASSRTGGNNYSPLHF
TGTGCCAGCAGTCGGACAGGGGGGAATAACTATTCACCCCTCCACTTT
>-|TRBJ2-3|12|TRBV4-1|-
CASSRVTDTQYF
TGCGCCAGCAGTCGTGTCACAGATACGCAGTATTTT
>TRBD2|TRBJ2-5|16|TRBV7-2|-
CASSSMASGTGETQYF
TGTGCCAGCAGCTCAATGGCTAGCGGGACCGGGGAGACCCAGTACTTC
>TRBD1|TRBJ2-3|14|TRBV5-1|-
CASSLAGGQGQQYF
TGCGCCAGCAGCTTGGCCGGGGGACAGGGACAGCAGTATTTT
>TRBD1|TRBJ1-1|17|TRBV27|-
CASSFLGQGRGNTEAFF
TGTGCCAGCAGTTTCCTTGGACAGGGTAGGGGGAACACTGAAGCTTTCTTT
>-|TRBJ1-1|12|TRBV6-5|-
CASIKDSQEAFF
TGTGCCAGCATAAAAGACAGCCAAGAAGCTTTCTTT
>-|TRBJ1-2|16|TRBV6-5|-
CASSYQRPLGGYGYTF
TGTGCCAGCAGTTATCAACGTCCCTTGGGGGGCTATGGCTACACCTTC
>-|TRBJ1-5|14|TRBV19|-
CASSVQGPGQPQHF
TGTGCCAGTAGTGTACAGGGCCCGGGTCAGCCCCAGCATTTT
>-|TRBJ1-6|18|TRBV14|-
CASSLYRSTGSYNSPLHF
TGTGCCAGCAGCCTATATAGAAGTACGGGCTCCTATAATTCACCCCTCCACTTT
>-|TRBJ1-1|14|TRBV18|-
CASSPAGPNTEAFF
TGTGCCAGCTCACCGGCAGGGCCGAACACTGAAGCTTTCTTT
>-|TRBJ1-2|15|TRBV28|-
CASSGGRVRRRGYTF
TGTGCCAGCAGTGGGGGGAGGGTAAGACGGCGAGGCTACACCTTC
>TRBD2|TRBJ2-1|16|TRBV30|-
CAWIGWLAGGPNEQFF
TGTGCCTGGATCGGCTGGCTAGCGGGAGGTCCCAATGAGCAGTTCTTC
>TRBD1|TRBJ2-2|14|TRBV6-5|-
CASSYTGDTGELFF
TGTGCCAGCAGTTACACAGGGGACACCGGGGAGCTGTTTTTT
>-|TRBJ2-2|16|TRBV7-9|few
CASSFSGARNTGELFF
TGTGCCAGCAGCTTTTCTGGGGCTCGTAACACCGGGGAGCTGTTTTTT
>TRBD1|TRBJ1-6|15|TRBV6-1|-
CASSEQDRGQSPLHF
TGTGCCAGCAGTGAACAGGACAGGGGGCAATCACCCCTCCACTTT
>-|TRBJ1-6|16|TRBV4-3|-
CASSQGGRSRNSPLHF
TGCGCCAGCAGCCAAGGTGGGCGCTCAAGGAATTCACCCCTCCACTTT
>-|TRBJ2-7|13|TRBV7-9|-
CASKRDGSYEQYF
TGTGCCAGCAAGAGGGATGGTTCCTACGAGCAGTACTTC
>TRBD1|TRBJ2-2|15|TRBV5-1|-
CASTSGQGRTGELFF
TGCGCCAGCACCTCGGGACAGGGTAGGACCGGGGAGCTGTTTTTT
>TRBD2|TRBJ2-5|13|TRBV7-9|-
CAIPRRGEIPSDF
TGTGCCATCCCGAGGCGGGGGGAGATCCCGTCCGACTTC
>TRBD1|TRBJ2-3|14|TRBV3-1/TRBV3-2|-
CASSQRGRADTQYF
TGTGCCAGCAGCCAAAGGGGGCGCGCGGATACGCAGTATTTT
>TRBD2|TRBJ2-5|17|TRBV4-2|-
CASSQEAGVLYQETQYF
TGTGCCAGCAGCCAAGAAGCGGGGGTCCTGTACCAAGAGACCCAGTACTTC
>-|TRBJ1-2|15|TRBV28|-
CASSLALRGNYGYTF
TGTGCCAGCAGTTTAGCCCTCAGGGGTAACTATGGCTACACCTTC
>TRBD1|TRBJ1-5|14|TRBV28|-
CASEPGQGNQPQHF
TGTGCCAGTGAACCGGGACAGGGGAATCAGCCCCAGCATTTT
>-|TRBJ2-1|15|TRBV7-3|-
CASSTAGTSNNEQFF
TGTGCCAGCAGCACGGCGGGGACCAGCAACAATGAGCAGTTCTTC
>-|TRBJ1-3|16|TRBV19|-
CASSNPTGISGNTIYF
TGTGCCAGTAGTAACCCCACCGGGATCTCTGGAAACACCATATATTTT
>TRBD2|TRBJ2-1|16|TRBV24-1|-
CATSGGGGAIGNEQFF
TGTGCCACCAGTGGCGGCGGGGGGGCAATAGGCAATGAGCAGTTCTTC